These 27 T cell receptor beta chains were all obtained from the same sample, sequenced in a study of immune heterogeneity within non-small cell lung tumors (dated by TCRdb to 2016 to 2019). The run used a HiSeq X Ten. The TCR beta CDR3 region was amplified with a multiplex PCR system, in which a first round of approximately 10 cycles was run using 32 V-gene forward and 13 J-gene reverse primers. Clones were called with MiXCR by TCRdb after fastp trimmed the public reads at Q25, and only in-frame beta chains were retained. When rows share a CDR3 protein, they turn into one entry using the most common DNA and genes. This sample has more than 1,500 distinct CDR3 sequences in its table, and approximately 31% of those were observed once. The ten most abundant clones make up approximately 30% of the sample. Genomic DNA extracted from bulk tumor tissue served as TCR template, with roughly 660 ng gDNA amplified per sample. Multiple biopsies per primary tumor were taken during surgery, spaced as far apart as possible within the tumor mass. The study cohort was described as untreated, and the patients were newly diagnosed NSCLC cases having curative surgery.

The sample was lung tumor tissue. These receptors originate from a man between 60 and 70 years old with non-small cell lung cancer.

This clonotype was counted only a few times. This chain links TRBV20-1 with TRBJ2-3, with TRBD2 matching 8 bases. Trimming cost V 6 bases and J 5 bases; bases outside gene matches: 7. This CDR3 comprises 13 residues. CDR1 is DFQATT, CDR2 SNEGSKA, per germline (reference sequence). CDR3: CSATREGVDTQYF. The CDR3 DNA reads TGCAGTGCCACCCGGGAGGGTGTAGATACGCAGTATTTT.

The J gene is TRBJ2-7, the V gene TRBV5-4; 14 bases line up with TRBD2. Looked up from germline, CDR1 is SGHNT and CDR2 is YYREEE (reference sequence). The CDR3 has 16 amino acids. V was pared by 4 bases and J by 6 bases, with 9 bases of the junction left unmatched. In nucleotides, the CDR3 is TGTGCCAGCAGCACGGGGACTAGCGGGAGAAGAGCCGAGCAGTACTTC. It translates to CASSTGTSGRRAEQYF.

The table lists this clonotype with a few counts. The chain has TRBV5-1 and TRBJ2-1; D gene unclear. V gave up 4 bases and J gave up 6 bases, with 11 bases separating them. Germline V CDR1 and CDR2: SGHRS, YFSETQ. The CDR3 extends over 13 amino acids. In nucleotides, the CDR3 is TGCGCCAGCAGCACTGGACCCATCAATGAGCAGTTCTTC. Protein sequence: CASSTGPINEQFF. Based on the CDR3 plus reference TRBV5-1 and TRBJ2-1, the full variable domain is KAGVTQTPRYLIKTRGQQVTLSCSPISGHRSVSWYQQTPGQGLQFLFEYFSETQRNKGNFPGRFSGRQFSNSRSEMNVSTLELGDSALYLCASSTGPINEQFFGPGTRLTVL.

The table lists this clonotype with a few counts. The chain recombines TRBV3-1 with TRBJ2-7; TRBD2 matches at 7 bases. The ends lost 4 bases at V and 4 bases at J; junction bases unmatched: 13. CDR1 is LGHDT and CDR2 is YNNKEL in the germline V gene (reference sequence). The CDR3 contains 16 residues. CDR3 protein: CASSPTLGVAGYEQYF. CDR3 sequence (DNA): TGTGCCAGCAGCCCCACCCTGGGGGTAGCGGGTTACGAGCAGTACTTC.

As for this clonotype: One base away lies a much larger clone, so this may be a sequencing read error. The gene calls are TRBV9 and TRBJ1-2, with D perhaps TRBD1 (5 bases). There are 14 residues in the CDR3. Per germline, CDR1 SGDLS and CDR2 YYNGEE. Trimming took off 4 bases at V and 4 bases at J, with 14 bases between the two ends. The CDR3 DNA sequence: TGTGCCAGCAGCACCAGTGGGGCCGTCTATGGCTACACCTTC. Its translation is CASSTSGAVYGYTF.

The V and J genes are TRBV30 and TRBJ2-1; D is uncertain. CDR1 and CDR2 (germline): GTSNPN, SVGIG (reference sequence). V gave up 4 bases and J gave up 5 bases, with 12 bases separating them. The CDR3 loop spans 13 amino acids. Here the CDR3 DNA reads TGTGCCTGGACAATGGCGCAAAACAATGAGCAGTTCTTC. It encodes CAWTMAQNNEQFF. The entire variable domain, with the rest obtained from reference TRBV30 and TRBJ2-1, is as follows: SQTIHQWPATLVQPVGSPLSLECTVEGTSNPNLYWYRQAAGRGLQLLFYSVGIGQISSEVPQNLSASRPQDRQFILSSKKLLLSDSGFYLCAWTMAQNNEQFFGPGTRLTVL.

The gene calls are TRBV5-6 and TRBJ2-1; D not resolved. The germline gives CDR1 SGHDT, CDR2 YYEEEE. There are 14 residues in the CDR3. V shed 0 bases and J shed 7 bases, with 11 bases lying between them. The CDR3 loop is CASSLAAIWNEQFF. CDR3 DNA: TGTGCCAGCAGCTTGGCCGCCATTTGGAATGAGCAGTTCTTC.

The J gene is TRBJ2-7, the V gene TRBV19; D not resolved. Germline values: CDR1 LNHDA, CDR2 SQIVND (reference sequence). Between the trimmed V and J ends, which lost 3 bases and 4 bases, there was a span of 10 bases. This CDR3 is 13 amino acids long. This chain's CDR3 is CASSMGIRYEQYF. CDR3 coding DNA: TGTGCCAGTAGTATGGGTATAAGGTACGAGCAGTACTTC.

This clonotype rates as large. The rearrangement joins TRBV7-9 to TRBJ1-1; D call uncertain. Germline CDR1 reads SEHNR; CDR2 reads FQNEAQ (reference sequence). The CDR3 is 14 residues long. V was cut by 2 bases and J by 5 bases, with 12 bases left in between. CDR3 DNA sequence: TGTGCCAGCAGCTTAACGATGGGGAGGACTGAAGCTTTCTTT. Protein product: CASSLTMGRTEAFF. Combining the CDR3 with reference TRBV7-9 and TRBJ1-1 gives the whole variable domain DTGVSQNPRHKITKRGQNVTFRCDPISEHNRLYWYRQTLGQGPEFLTYFQNEAQLEKSRLLSDRFSAERPKGSFSTLEIQRTEQGDSAMYLCASSLTMGRTEAFFGQGTRLTVV.

The V and J genes are TRBV19 and TRBJ1-1; D is unclear. V dropped 3 bases and J dropped 4 bases, with 3 bases sitting between them. Germline CDR1 LNHDA, CDR2 SQIVND (reference sequence). The CDR3 has 11 amino acids. The CDR3 sequence: CASSIVTEAFF. The CDR3 coding sequence is TGTGCCAGTAGTATTGTCACTGAAGCTTTCTTT.

The chain couples TRBV5-1 to TRBJ2-3, with D possibly being TRBD1 or TRBD2 (5 bases each). V was pared by 1 base and J by 5 bases, with 20 bases between. The germline CDR1 and CDR2 sequences are SGHRS and YFSETQ. This CDR3 spans 17 amino acids. As DNA, the CDR3 is TGCGCCAGCAGCTTGTCGGGGCGAGGGCCTCTAGGAGATACGCAGTATTTT. It yields the protein CASSLSGRGPLGDTQYF.

This clonotype is labeled hyperexpanded. The V and J genes are TRBV7-9 and TRBJ1-6, with 7 positions matching TRBD1. V gave up 1 base and J gave up 8 bases; unmatched junction bases: 2. Germline CDR1 SEHNR, CDR2 FQNEAQ (reference sequence). The CDR3 has 14 residues. The CDR3 DNA reads as TGTGCCAGCAGCTTAGTTGGACAGGATTCACCCCTCCACTTT. Translated: CASSLVGQDSPLHF.

Of note for this clonotype: One base away lies a much larger clone, so this may be a sequencing read error. This chain's CDR3 is CASSGQGCTGELFF. The DNA for the CDR3 is TGTGCCAGCTCGGGGCAGGGCTGCACCGGGGAGCTGTTTTTT. The chain links TRBV2 to TRBJ2-2; possibly TRBD1 or TRBD2 for D (5 bases each). With 8 bases removed from V and 4 bases from J, the gap between germline ends came to 14 bases. The CDR3 runs 14 residues. The germline V gene encodes CDR1 SNHLY and CDR2 FYNNEI.

The rearrangement joins TRBV4-1 to TRBJ1-4; possible D gene TRBD1, 5 bases. Trimming removed 5 bases from V and 5 bases from J, with 18 bases in between. CDR1 and CDR2 (germline): MGHRA, YSYEKL. The CDR3 contains 16 residues. The CDR3 spells CASSGSLGRTNEKLFF. For the CDR3, the DNA is TGCGCCAGCAGCGGAAGCTTGGGACGGACCAATGAAAAACTGTTTTTT.

For the CDR3, the DNA is TGCAGTGCTAGCGGGGAAGAGACCCAGTACTTC. It yields the protein CSASGEETQYF. The rearrangement uses TRBV20-1 and TRBJ2-5, with D tentatively TRBD2 (5 bases). The germline V gene has CDR1 DFQATT and CDR2 SNEGSKA (reference sequence). This CDR3 has 11 residues. V was trimmed by 3 bases and J by 3 bases, leaving 5 bases between them.

This clonotype is categorized as large. The chain recombines TRBV6-1 with TRBJ1-3; D remains unclear. V was trimmed by 6 bases and J by 0 bases, leaving 18 bases between them. Germline CDR1 is MNHNS and CDR2 is SASEGT. There are 17 residues in the CDR3. The CDR3 bases are TGTGCCAGCAGCGATAGGGCACGGGTCAGCTCTGGAAACACCATATATTTT. This translates into CASSDRARVSSGNTIYF.

This clonotype is classed as medium-sized. The rearrangement links TRBV30 to TRBJ1-2, with 7 bases that match TRBD1. The CDR3 is 13 residues long. After removal of 7 bases from V and 3 bases from J, the junction contained 8 bases not matched to a gene. Germline CDR1 reads GTSNPN; CDR2 reads SVGIG (reference sequence). CDR3 bases: TGTGCCTCACAGGGACAGTTCCACTATGGCTACACCTTC. It encodes CASQGQFHYGYTF.

This clonotype was observed a few times. This chain connects TRBV7-9 to TRBJ2-2; 10 bases match TRBD2. The germline CDR1 and CDR2 sequences are SEHNR and FQNEAQ (reference sequence). Germline trimming cut 2 bases from V and 6 bases from J; bases unmatched to any gene: 3. This CDR3 contains 15 residues. CDR3 loop: CASSLLAGVPGELFF. The CDR3 region has the DNA TGTGCCAGCAGCTTACTAGCGGGAGTCCCCGGGGAGCTGTTTTTT.

This clonotype is medium-sized within its sample. The chain is built from TRBV12-3 or TRBV12-4 and TRBJ2-2; D remains ambiguous. The germline V and J ends were trimmed by 8 bases and 1 base, with 11 bases remaining between them. This CDR3 is 14 amino acids long. Here the CDR3 reads CASPRTENTGELFF. CDR3 nucleotides: TGTGCCAGCCCCCGGACGGAGAACACCGGGGAGCTGTTTTTT.

This chain connects TRBV11-2 to TRBJ2-3; 11 nucleotides match TRBD2. CDR3 size: 18 residues. V lost 5 bases and J lost 4; bases outside the gene matches: 14. Germline V gene sequence: CDR1 SGHAT, CDR2 FQNNGV. CDR3 in amino acids: CASSARPWASGGSDTQYF. CDR3 coding DNA: TGTGCCAGCAGCGCCCGACCTTGGGCTAGCGGGGGGTCAGATACGCAGTATTTT.

The rearrangement uses TRBV20-1 and TRBJ1-1; 12 bases agree with TRBD1. V was clipped by 0 bases and J by 6 bases; unmatched bases: 5. The CDR3 spans 15 residues. Per germline, CDR1 DFQATT and CDR2 SNEGSKA (reference sequence). The CDR3 reads CSARDRDRGLAEAFF. The CDR3, as DNA: TGCAGTGCTAGAGACAGGGACAGGGGGCTCGCTGAAGCTTTCTTT.

This clonotype is termed medium-sized. The rearrangement links TRBV27 to TRBJ1-2, with 11 bases matching TRBD1. CDR1 is MNHEY, CDR2 SMNVEV, per germline (reference sequence). The length of the CDR3 is 17 residues. Unmatched junction bases numbered 11, after V lost 5 bases and J lost 3 bases. The CDR3 DNA reads TGTGCCAGCAGTCCCCGGGACAGGGGGGGGACGCACTATGGCTACACCTTC. Protein: CASSPRDRGGTHYGYTF.

This CDR3 is CASSLEAWTEAFF. The CDR3 coding sequence is TGTGCCAGCAGCTTAGAAGCCTGGACTGAAGCTTTCTTT. The J gene is TRBJ1-1, the V gene TRBV11-2; D not resolved. This CDR3 comprises 13 residues. The germline gives CDR1 SGHAT, CDR2 FQNNGV. Trimming removed 0 bases from V and 5 bases from J, with 7 bases in between.

In its sample, this clonotype was seen a few times. The V and J genes are TRBV25-1 and TRBJ2-5, with D perhaps matching TRBD1 (5 bases). Trimming removed 2 bases from V and 7 bases from J, with 20 bases in between. This CDR3 has 16 residues. Germline CDR1 and CDR2: MGHDK and SYGVNS. CDR3 bases: TGTGCCAGCAGTGAACACGCAGGGTCAACCATCCGGACCCAGTACTTC. Translating gives CASSEHAGSTIRTQYF. The entire variable domain, with the rest obtained from reference TRBV25-1 and TRBJ2-5, is as follows: EADIYQTPRYLVIGTGKKITLECSQTMGHDKMYWYQQDPGMELHLIHYSYGVNSTEKGDLSSESTVSRIRTEHFPLTLESARPSHTSQYLCASSEHAGSTIRTQYFGPGTRLLVL.

This clonotype counts as large. The CDR3: CAWSRASGTYEQYF. The DNA for the CDR3 is TGTGCCTGGAGTAGGGCTAGCGGTACCTACGAGCAGTACTTC. The chain joins TRBV30 to TRBJ2-7; TRBD2 agrees at 7 bases. The CDR3 covers 14 residues. Germline CDR1 GTSNPN, CDR2 SVGIG (reference sequence). Trimming cost V 2 bases and J 2 bases; bases outside gene matches: 6.

The chain employs TRBV19 and TRBJ2-4; D remains ambiguous. The V and J ends lost 1 base and 8 bases respectively, with 9 bases between them. The CDR3 covers 13 residues. The germline V gene has CDR1 LNHDA and CDR2 SQIVND (reference sequence). The chain's CDR3 is CASSIGLADIQYF. The CDR3 bases are TGTGCCAGTAGTATAGGCTTGGCGGACATTCAGTACTTC.

This clonotype was found a few times. The CDR3 reads CASSPAGGINYEQYF. The CDR3, as DNA: TGTGCCAGCTCACCCGCTGGCGGAATAAACTACGAGCAGTACTTC. The chain recombines TRBV18 with TRBJ2-7; D gene uncertain. Germline lookup yields CDR1 KGHSH and CDR2 LQKENI. Trimming removed 3 bases from V and 3 bases from J, with 15 bases in between. The CDR3 covers 15 residues.